A single sample gave rise to the 20 T cell receptor beta chains below, sequenced in a study of early T cells in non-severe SARS-CoV-2 infection. Each CDR3 protein is one row after TCRdb ran MiXCR on the 5' RACE reads. This table has about 11,000 distinct CDR3 sequences, approximately 4.4% appearing once. The sequencing sample was made of whole blood. Receptors were obtained from an adult who was a healthcare worker with PCR-confirmed SARS-CoV-2 infection or an uninfected control (not recorded which).

Ten or more counts support this clonotype. The rearrangement links TRBV10-1 to TRBJ2-5; 7 bases match TRBD1. The length of the CDR3 is 14 residues. V shed 5 bases, J shed 9 bases, and the junction held 12 bases outside the gene matches. Germline CDR1 and CDR2: WNHNN and SYGVQD (reference sequence). CDR3 residues: CASSLDRTMVSQYF. The CDR3 DNA reads TGCGCCAGCAGTCTGGACAGGACCATGGTGTCCCAGTACTTC.

This clonotype has just a few counts. This rearrangement joins TRBV5-4 to TRBJ1-1, with a tentative D call TRBD1 (6 bases). Germline V gives CDR1 SGHNT, CDR2 YYREEE (reference sequence). The CDR3 totals 13 residues. Trimming removed 4 bases from V and 1 base from J, with 8 bases in between. CDR3 loop: CASSPGQNTEAFF. The CDR3 DNA follows: TGTGCCAGCAGCCCGGGACAGAACACTGAAGCTTTCTTT.

The sample holds many counts of this clonotype. The chain uses TRBV5-1 and TRBJ1-1; no definite D call. There are 14 residues in the CDR3. Germline loops: CDR1 SGHRS, CDR2 YFSETQ. Trimming pared 1 base from V and 3 bases from J, leaving 10 bases between. CDR3 nucleotide sequence: TGCGCCAGCAGCTTGTTGGCGGAGGACACTGAAGCTTTCTTT. It encodes CASSLLAEDTEAFF.

By sample share, this clonotype is medium-sized (0.01 to 0.1%). The genes are TRBV25-1 and TRBJ1-2; D possibly corresponds to TRBD1 (6 bases). This CDR3 comprises 15 residues. Looked up from germline, CDR1 is MGHDK and CDR2 is SYGVNS. Trimming took 7 bases from V and 8 from J, leaving 23 bases between them. CDR3 sequence reads: CASTPGHSSLGGYTF. As DNA, the CDR3 is TGTGCCAGCACGCCGGGACACTCATCCCTGGGAGGCTACACCTTC.

This clonotype was detected ten times or more. The V gene is TRBV6-2 or TRBV6-3, the J gene TRBJ1-1, with D possibly matching TRBD1 (5 bases). The V end lost 5 bases, the J end lost 1 base, and 8 bases lay between the germline ends. This CDR3 has 13 amino acids. Germline CDR1 and CDR2: MNHEY and SVGEGT. In DNA form, the CDR3 reads TGTGCCAGCAGTGGGACGGAGAACACTGAAGCTTTCTTT. Its translation: CASSGTENTEAFF.

In its sample, this clonotype ranks as medium-sized (0.01 to 0.1%). The rearrangement joins TRBV6-4 to TRBJ2-1; 11 bases align to TRBD2. There are 15 residues in the CDR3. CDR1 MRHNA and CDR2 SNTAGT come from the germline V gene. V lost 4 bases, J lost 8 bases, and 7 bases stayed unmatched. CDR3 sequence: CASSATSGGGDEQFF. In DNA form, the CDR3 reads TGTGCCAGCAGTGCCACTAGCGGGGGAGGAGATGAGCAGTTCTTC.

This clonotype is medium-sized within its sample. The chain carries TRBV5-6 and TRBJ1-5; TRBD1 matches at 7 bases. V shed 1 base, J shed 1 base, and the junction held 11 bases outside the gene matches. The germline V gene has CDR1 SGHDT and CDR2 YYEEEE. The CDR3 spans 18 residues. CDR3 residues: CASSLKGGDRASNQPQHF. Here the CDR3 DNA reads TGTGCCAGCAGCTTGAAAGGTGGAGACAGGGCCAGCAATCAGCCCCAGCATTTT.

This clonotype is classed as medium-sized (0.01 to 0.1%). CDR3 region: CASSLVNTGELFF. CDR3 nucleotides: TGTGCCAGCAGCTTAGTAAACACCGGGGAGCTGTTTTTT. The genes are TRBV11-1 and TRBJ2-2; no clear D gene. V gave up 1 base and J gave up 2 bases, with 2 bases separating them. The CDR3 runs 13 residues. Germline lookup yields CDR1 SGHAT and CDR2 FQDESV (reference sequence).

This clonotype appeared many times. The rearrangement joins TRBV19 to TRBJ2-1; tentatively, D is TRBD1 or TRBD2 (5 bases each). Germline V gene sequence: CDR1 LNHDA, CDR2 SQIVND (reference sequence). The CDR3 length is 16 residues. V was clipped by 3 bases and J by 4 bases, with 16 bases between them. For the CDR3, the DNA is TGTGCCAGTAGTATGGCCCGAGGGGCCTCTTACAATGAGCAGTTCTTC. Residues: CASSMARGASYNEQFF.

The CDR3 loop reads CASSRRGGNEQYF. Here the CDR3 DNA reads TGTGCCAGCAGTCGCCGTGGGGGGAACGAGCAGTACTTC. V is TRBV6-5 and J is TRBJ2-7; a possible D gene is TRBD2 (6 bases). This CDR3 contains 13 residues. Looked up from germline, CDR1 is MNHEY and CDR2 is SVGAGI. Between the trimmed V and J ends, which lost 5 bases and 5 bases, there was a span of 13 bases.

This clonotype has a count of ten or more. This chain connects TRBV5-1 to TRBJ2-7, with D perhaps matching TRBD1 (6 bases). V was pared by 4 bases and J by 0 bases, with 17 bases between. The CDR3 totals 16 residues. Germline V CDR1 and CDR2: SGHRS, YFSETQ. CDR3 protein: CASSRAGAIHSYEQYF. In DNA, the CDR3 is TGCGCCAGCAGCAGGGCAGGGGCCATCCACTCCTACGAGCAGTACTTC.

This clonotype came up many times. J is TRBJ1-1 and V is TRBV2; D gene uncertain. CDR1 and CDR2 from the germline V gene are SNHLY and FYNNEI. Trimming left V 6 bases short and J 1 base short, with 9 bases between. The CDR3 spans 13 residues. This CDR3 reads CASRISRNTEAFF. The CDR3 nucleotides read TGTGCCAGCAGGATCAGCCGGAACACTGAAGCTTTCTTT.

This clonotype is labeled as medium-sized. The V call is TRBV6-1, the J call TRBJ2-2, with 8 nucleotides matching TRBD2. In germline, CDR1 is MNHNS, CDR2 SASEGT. V gave up 5 bases and J gave up 3 bases; unmatched junction bases: 2. This CDR3 spans 14 amino acids. The CDR3 coding sequence is TGTGCCAGCAGTCCCGGGGGGGACACCGGGGAGCTGTTTTTT. Its protein product is CASSPGGDTGELFF.

This clonotype occurred a few times. The V gene is TRBV7-8, the J gene TRBJ2-7; either TRBD1 or TRBD2 may fit D (7 bases each). CDR3 length: 16 residues. CDR1 and CDR2 from the germline V gene are SGHVS and FQNEAQ. V lost 1 base and J 5 bases, leaving 18 bases between the germline ends. CDR3 loop: CASSLEGTVTSNEQYF. The CDR3 nucleotides are TGTGCCAGCAGCTTAGAGGGGACAGTGACTAGCAACGAGCAGTACTTC. The whole variable domain, filled in from reference TRBV7-8 and TRBJ2-7, reads GAGVSQSPRYKVAKRGQDVALRCDPISGHVSLFWYQQALGQGPEFLTYFQNEAQLDKSGLPSDRFFAERPEGSVSTLKIQRTQQEDSAVYLCASSLEGTVTSNEQYFGPGTRLTVT.

In its sample, this clonotype was seen many times. This chain joins TRBV12-3 or TRBV12-4 and TRBJ1-5; D not certain. The CDR3 sequence is 14 residues long. V shed 2 bases and J shed 7 bases, with 12 bases lying between them. This CDR3 is CASSLSQRQQPQHF. The CDR3 DNA reads TGTGCCAGCAGTTTATCGCAGCGACAACAGCCCCAGCATTTT.

The table lists this clonotype with many counts. The chain couples TRBV5-1 to TRBJ1-4; TRBD1 matches 12 bases. V was clipped by 3 bases and J by 11 bases; unmatched bases: 5. Per the germline V gene, CDR1 is SGHRS and CDR2 is YFSETQ. The CDR3 totals 14 residues. The DNA for the CDR3 is TGCGCCAGCAGCTGGGGACAGGGGGCAGGGAAACTGTTTTTT. Amino acid sequence: CASSWGQGAGKLFF.

This clonotype is deemed medium-sized. V and J are TRBV11-2 and TRBJ2-7; D could derive from TRBD1 or TRBD2 (5 bases each). CDR1 is SGHAT and CDR2 is FQNNGV in the germline V gene. The CDR3 length is 16 residues. The V end lost 1 base, the J end lost 2 bases, and 15 bases lay between the germline ends. The CDR3 coding sequence is TGTGCCAGCAGCTTAGTCGGGGTCCAGGGACCCTACGAGCAGTACTTC. Encoded protein: CASSLVGVQGPYEQYF.

This clonotype was observed at least ten times. The J gene is TRBJ2-1, the V gene TRBV18, with a tentative D call TRBD1 (5 bases). This CDR3 has 14 amino acids. Germline V gene sequence: CDR1 KGHSH, CDR2 LQKENI. V shed 4 bases and J shed 4 bases, with 11 bases lying between them. The CDR3 is CASSRGGGYNEQFF. CDR3 in DNA: TGTGCCAGCTCACGGGGCGGTGGGTACAATGAGCAGTTCTTC.

At least ten counts were recorded for this clonotype. The rearrangement links TRBV10-3 to TRBJ2-5, with 9 bases that match TRBD2. V lost 6 bases to trimming and J lost 4 bases; unmatched junction nucleotides: 3. Germline CDR1 is ENHRY and CDR2 is SYGVKD. CDR3 length: 13 amino acids. In nucleotides, the CDR3 is TGTGCCATCAGAGGACTAGCGAGAGAGACCCAGTACTTC. Residues: CAIRGLARETQYF.

The chain carries TRBV4-2 and TRBJ2-1; TRBD2 is a possible D gene (6 bases). The V and J ends lost 1 base and 5 bases respectively, with 12 bases between them. The CDR3 sequence is 15 residues long. CDR1 is LGHNA, CDR2 YNFKEQ, per germline. CDR3: CASSQVGGSNNEQFF. CDR3 nucleotides: TGTGCCAGCAGCCAAGTAGGAGGGAGTAACAATGAGCAGTTCTTC.